This TCR beta chain was observed in a study of cytomegalovirus exposure and HLA in healthy donors. Regarding the study as a whole: Rarity characterized most TCR sequences, yet some public TCRs appeared in many donors. In a later analysis, first-cohort TCR clusters were found to tend to co-occur in the approximately 120 validation repertoires. The study put roughly 160 TCR beta chains on its list as cytomegalovirus-associated.

Measured with immunoSEQ multiplex PCR; TCRdb has only the in-frame clones, and not every one. The sample yields approximately 200,000 clones, about 89% seen once. Turning to this clone: Its antigen is not known.

While the first cohort had about 610 subjects, the donors belonged to the separate validation cohort of over a hundred subjects. The receptor was derived from a young woman in good health and CMV-seronegative. The sequencing input was PBMCs.

The CDR3 DNA sequence: TGTGCCAGCAGCTCAGGGACAGGGAGCTACGAGCAGTACTTC. Encoded protein: CASSSGTGSYEQYF. The chain is built from TRBV11-3 and TRBJ2-7; TRBD1 matches 9 bases. The V gene's germline CDR1 is SGHNT and CDR2 YENEEA. The J segment lost 3 bases and the V segment lost 4 bases, leaving 4 bases of the junction unmatched. The CDR3 spans 14 residues.